A selection of T cell receptor beta chains follows, all from one sample in a study of identifying expanded T cells in peripheral blood. Generated by immunoSEQ multiplex PCR, the TCRdb table keeps only in-frame clones and is missing some. The sample holds around 76,000 clones, roughly nine tenths seen once. Sequencing was performed on blood. The receptors derive from a person aged 18 to 75 in good health. Both conserved end residues are part of each CDR3. The order of the fields is V gene, J gene, D gene, clone size, CDR3 length, CDR3 protein, CDR3 DNA. A D gene is named only where the DNA matches it firmly. Part of the rows lack a size; the others show once, few, many or a class for expanded clones.

v_gene: TRBV7-8
j_gene: TRBJ2-7
d_gene: TRBD2
abundance: NA
len: 14
CDR3aa: CASSLGLAGDEQYF
CDR3nt: TGTGCCAGCAGCCTGGGACTAGCGGGCGACGAGCAGTACTTC

v_gene: TRBV19
j_gene: TRBJ1-1
d_gene: NA
abundance: NA
len: 13
CDR3aa: CASSIFENTEAFF
CDR3nt: TGTGCCAGTAGTATTTTCGAGAACACTGAAGCTTTCTTT

v_gene: TRBV10-3
j_gene: TRBJ2-5
d_gene: NA
abundance: NA
len: 13
CDR3aa: CAISDPSGETQYF
CDR3nt: TGTGCCATCAGTGATCCTAGTGGCGAGACCCAGTACTTC

v_gene: TRBV5-1
j_gene: TRBJ2-2
d_gene: NA
abundance: NA
len: 13
CDR3aa: CASTSLGPGELFF
CDR3nt: TGCGCCAGCACGTCTTTGGGGCCCGGGGAGCTGTTTTTT

v_gene: TRBV19
j_gene: TRBJ1-2
d_gene: NA
abundance: once
len: 14
CDR3aa: CASSIQGRNDGYTF
CDR3nt: TGTGCCAGTAGTATTCAGGGGCGCAACGATGGCTACACCTTC

v_gene: TRBV7-8
j_gene: TRBJ1-1
d_gene: TRBD1
abundance: NA
len: 17
CDR3aa: CASSSQGRGLRDTEAFF
CDR3nt: TGTGCCAGCAGCTCCCAGGGCAGGGGGCTTCGGGACACTGAAGCTTTCTTT

v_gene: TRBV19
j_gene: TRBJ2-7
d_gene: NA
abundance: NA
len: 15
CDR3aa: CASSKKPGHLYEQYF
CDR3nt: TGTGCCAGTAGTAAGAAACCGGGACACCTCTACGAGCAGTACTTC

v_gene: TRBV7-6
j_gene: TRBJ2-2
d_gene: NA
abundance: NA
len: 18
CDR3aa: CASSLAVFRTANTGELFF
CDR3nt: TGTGCCAGCAGCTTAGCGGTGTTTAGGACAGCGAACACCGGGGAGCTGTTTTTT

v_gene: TRBV28
j_gene: TRBJ2-4
d_gene: NA
abundance: NA
len: 15
CDR3aa: CASSLSVYGGNIQYF
CDR3nt: TGTGCCAGCAGTTTATCAGTCTATGGAGGAAACATTCAGTACTTC

v_gene: TRBV30
j_gene: TRBJ1-1
d_gene: NA
abundance: NA
len: 13
CDR3aa: CAWSPNLNTEAFF
CDR3nt: TGTGCCTGGAGTCCAAATTTGAACACTGAAGCTTTCTTT

v_gene: TRBV11-2
j_gene: TRBJ2-1
d_gene: NA
abundance: NA
len: 17
CDR3aa: CASSGDPRSGSYNEQFF
CDR3nt: TGTGCCAGCAGCGGGGACCCGAGGAGTGGGAGCTACAATGAGCAGTTCTTC

v_gene: TRBV20-1
j_gene: TRBJ2-5
d_gene: NA
abundance: NA
len: 11
CDR3aa: CALEAGETQYF
CDR3nt: TGTGCACTAGAGGCAGGAGAGACCCAGTACTTC

v_gene: TRBV9
j_gene: TRBJ2-7
d_gene: NA
abundance: once
len: 10
CDR3aa: CASKIHEQYF
CDR3nt: TGTGCCAGCAAAATCCACGAGCAGTACTTC

v_gene: TRBV5-4
j_gene: TRBJ1-2
d_gene: TRBD1
abundance: NA
len: 13
CDR3aa: CASSSQGLGGYTF
CDR3nt: TGTGCCAGCAGCTCACAGGGGCTTGGTGGCTACACCTTC

v_gene: TRBV5-1
j_gene: TRBJ1-2
d_gene: NA
abundance: NA
len: 12
CDR3aa: CASSFIGDGYTF
CDR3nt: TGCGCCAGCAGCTTTATCGGGGATGGCTACACCTTC